The 11 T cell receptor beta chains presented below share a single source sample, sequenced in a study of OX40 agonist ivuxolimab in advanced cancers. Sequenced by immunoSEQ multiplex PCR; TCRdb stores in-frame clones only, minus some. In the table there are about 50,000 clones, more than 75% of which are singletons. The source material was CD4+ or CD8+ T cells sorted from blood, sampled in a trial of the OX40 agonist ivuxolimab. Every receptor here comes from an adult with an advanced solid tumor such as melanoma, head and neck, liver or kidney cancer.

In this sample, this clone turned up a few times. DNA of the CDR3: TGCGCCAGCAGCGAACAGGGGGCATCTAATGAAAAACTGTTTTTT. Protein product: CASSEQGASNEKLFF. The rearrangement links TRBV5-1 to TRBJ1-4; 9 bases fit TRBD1. This CDR3 region has 15 residues. The V segment lost 4 bases and the J segment 3 bases; nucleotides outside the gene matches: 4. CDR1 SGHRS and CDR2 YFSETQ come from the germline V gene.

The J gene is TRBJ1-2, the V gene TRBV7-3; weak D call: TRBD1 (5 bases). CDR1 and CDR2 (germline): SGHTA, FQGTGA. V dropped 1 base and J dropped 2 bases, with 11 bases sitting between them. This CDR3 has 15 amino acids. The chain's CDR3 is CASSLRAGINYGYTF. The CDR3 bases are TGTGCCAGCAGCTTAAGGGCAGGGATCAACTATGGCTACACCTTC.

This clone was seen a few times. The sample carries other DNA sequences with the same CDR3. V and J are TRBV4-1 and TRBJ1-5, with D unresolved. The CDR3 runs to 13 residues. The V and J ends lost 4 bases and 3 bases respectively, with 7 bases between them. The V gene's germline CDR1 is MGHRA and CDR2 YSYEKL. In DNA, the CDR3 is TGCGCCAGCAGCCGCCAGGCCAATCAGCCCCAGCATTTT. Protein: CASSRQANQPQHF.

J is TRBJ1-1 and V is TRBV6-5, with a tentative D call TRBD1 (5 bases). The CDR3 sequence is 14 residues long. The germline V gene encodes CDR1 MNHEY and CDR2 SVGAGI. V was cut by 6 bases and J by 1 base, with 12 bases left in between. The CDR3: CASRPGLQNTEAFF. For the CDR3, the DNA is TGTGCCAGCAGGCCGGGACTGCAGAACACTGAAGCTTTCTTT.

The chain joins TRBV5-6 to TRBJ2-5, with 7 bases lining up with TRBD1. Germline V CDR1 and CDR2: SGHDT, YYEEEE. Trimming removed 2 bases from V and 5 bases from J; junction bases left unmatched: 9. The CDR3 spans 15 residues. The CDR3 loop reads CASSFYRGRGETQYF. CDR3 in DNA: TGTGCCAGCAGCTTCTACAGGGGTCGAGGGGAGACCCAGTACTTC.

J is TRBJ2-7 and V is TRBV19; 10 nucleotides agree with TRBD1. Germline CDR1 LNHDA, CDR2 SQIVND (reference sequence). Losses at the gene ends were 4 bases for V and 2 bases for J; bases not matched to a gene: 2. This CDR3 has 14 amino acids. CDR3 amino acids: CASSTGQGPYEQYF. The CDR3 DNA follows: TGTGCCAGTAGTACGGGACAGGGGCCCTACGAGCAGTACTTC.

The chain uses TRBV5-1 and TRBJ2-7; D unclear. V dropped 5 bases and J dropped 1 base, with 10 bases sitting between them. The length of the CDR3 is 13 residues. From germline, CDR1 is SGHRS and CDR2 YFSETQ. The CDR3 nucleotides are TGCGCCAGCAGAGTAGGTCATTCCTACGAGCAGTACTTC. It specifies CASRVGHSYEQYF.

The CDR3 here is CASSPEFSGGEQYF. The CDR3 bases are TGTGCCAGCTCACCAGAGTTCAGCGGGGGCGAGCAGTACTTC. V usage is TRBV18 and J usage is TRBJ2-7, with 8 bases identical to TRBD2. Germline loops: CDR1 KGHSH, CDR2 LQKENI. V lost 2 bases and J lost 6; bases outside the gene matches: 6. The CDR3 is 14 residues long.

The gene calls are TRBV29-1 and TRBJ2-1; 8 bases align to TRBD2. With V trimmed by 7 bases and J by 2 bases, 13 bases remained unmatched. Germline CDR1 SQVTM, CDR2 ANQGSEA. The length of the CDR3 is 16 residues. The CDR3 loop reads CSGEGGAGVTYNEQFF. CDR3 nucleotide sequence: TGCAGCGGTGAGGGGGGAGCGGGGGTGACCTACAATGAGCAGTTCTTC.

The rearrangement joins TRBV15 to TRBJ2-1; 7 nucleotides align to TRBD2. This CDR3 contains 14 residues. The V and J ends lost 4 bases and 2 bases, in that order; junction bases with no gene match: 2. Germline CDR1 is LNHNV and CDR2 is YYDKDF (reference sequence). CDR3 nucleotide sequence: TGTGCCACCAGCATCACTAGCGCCTACAATGAGCAGTTCTTC. The encoded protein is CATSITSAYNEQFF. Full variable domain (missing parts from reference TRBV15 and TRBJ2-1): DAMVIQNPRYQVTQFGKPVTLSCSQTLNHNVMYWYQQKSSQAPKLLFHYYDKDFNNEADTPDNFQSRRPNTSFCFLDIRSPGLGDTAMYLCATSITSAYNEQFFGPGTRLTVL.

The V gene is TRBV19, the J gene TRBJ1-1; D is unresolved. V lost 5 bases and J 1 base, leaving 20 bases between the germline ends. This CDR3 has 17 residues. Germline V gives CDR1 LNHDA, CDR2 SQIVND (reference sequence). Written as DNA, the CDR3 is TGTGCCAGTAGTTCCCGGCAGAGGCGGGGATGGAACACTGAAGCTTTCTTT. This gives the protein CASSSRQRRGWNTEAFF.